The following is a T cell receptor (beta chain) sequence with its context. The method was immunoSEQ multiplex PCR; TCRdb's version includes in-frame clones alone and lacks a portion of them. Of approximately 150,000 clones in the sample, approximately 86% are singletons; the top ten hold about 4.6%. This sample was included in a study of blood T cell repertoires in COVID-19. The germline V gene has CDR1 SGHAT and CDR2 FQNNGV. Trimming took 1 base from V and 4 from J, leaving 10 bases between them. This CDR3 has 14 residues. Sequenced input: peripheral blood. The sequence derives from a woman in her sixties with active or convalescent COVID-19. The V call is TRBV11-2, the J call TRBJ2-5, with a possible D match to TRBD1 (6 bases). The CDR3 loop is CASSLGQAPETQYF. The CDR3 bases are TGTGCCAGCAGCTTAGGACAGGCCCCAGAGACCCAGTACTTC.